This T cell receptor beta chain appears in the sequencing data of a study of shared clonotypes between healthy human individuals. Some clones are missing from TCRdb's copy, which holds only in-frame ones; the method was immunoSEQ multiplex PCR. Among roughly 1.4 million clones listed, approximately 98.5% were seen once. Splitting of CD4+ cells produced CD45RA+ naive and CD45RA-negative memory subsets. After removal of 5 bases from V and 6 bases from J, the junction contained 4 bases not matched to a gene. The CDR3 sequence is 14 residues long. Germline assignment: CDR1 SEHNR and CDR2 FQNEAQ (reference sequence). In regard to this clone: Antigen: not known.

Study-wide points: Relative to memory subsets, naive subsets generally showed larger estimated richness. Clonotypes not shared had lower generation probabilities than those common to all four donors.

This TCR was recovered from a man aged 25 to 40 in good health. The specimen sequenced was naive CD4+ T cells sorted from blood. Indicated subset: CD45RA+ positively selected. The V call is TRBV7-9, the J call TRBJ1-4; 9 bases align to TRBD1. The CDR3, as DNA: TGTGCCAGCAGCAAGGGGACAGGGTATGAAAAACTGTTTTTT. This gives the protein CASSKGTGYEKLFF.